The 15 T cell receptor beta chains listed next were all sequenced from one sample in a study of beta chain features in type 1 diabetes. The study, taken as a whole, reports: Researchers report that Type 1 diabetes patients had moderately but significantly shorter TCRB CDR3s across all four CD4+ subsets.

No cognate antigen is known for these TCRs. What was sequenced were expressed TCRB transcripts, since all of the isolated RNA had been reverse transcribed. Sequencing was performed with immunoSEQ multiplex PCR; in TCRdb, only in-frame clones are kept and a portion is missing. The table has roughly 700,000 clones, around an eighth seen once. The sequenced material came from naive CD4+ T cells from blood. These receptors came from a man between 18 and 35 years old with type 1 diabetes.

V usage is TRBV7-4 and J usage is TRBJ2-7, with 8 positions matching TRBD1. The length of the CDR3 is 11 residues. Germline CDR1 and CDR2: SGHVT and SQSDAQ. The CDR3 DNA sequence: TGTGGGGGACAGGAATTTTACGAGCAGTACTTC. As protein: CGGQEFYEQYF.

This clone was found a few times. The gene calls are TRBV4-1 and TRBJ2-2, with 9 positions matching TRBD1. The CDR3 is 16 residues long. Germline trimming cut 3 bases from V and 4 bases from J; bases unmatched to any gene: 6. CDR1 MGHRA and CDR2 YSYEKL come from the germline V gene. Written as DNA, the CDR3 is TGCGCCAGCAGCCAGTCGGACAGGGGAGGCACCGGGGAGCTGTTTTTT. Amino acids: CASSQSDRGGTGELFF.

This clone came up a few times. The gene calls are TRBV14 and TRBJ1-1; no reliable D call. Germline lookup yields CDR1 SGHDN and CDR2 FVKESK. The CDR3 runs 11 residues. Trimming removed 8 bases at V and 7 bases at J, with 11 bases between. CDR3 region: CASGRGGEAFF. In DNA, the CDR3 is TGTGCCAGCGGGCGGGGAGGTGAAGCTTTCTTT.

This clone was observed a few times. The CDR3 DNA reads as TGTGCCAGCAGCCGACAGCAGTCGGGTGGCTACACCTTC. Its protein is CASSRQQSGGYTF. V gene TRBV6-5 combines with J gene TRBJ1-2, with D possibly matching TRBD1 (5 bases). The CDR3 contains 13 residues. The V and J ends lost 6 bases and 7 bases respectively, with 15 bases between them. CDR1 MNHEY and CDR2 SVGAGI come from the germline V gene.

The chain is built from TRBV5-1 and TRBJ2-7; TRBD1 or TRBD2 may be the D gene (5 bases each). Germline CDR1 and CDR2: SGHRS and YFSETQ. V shed 5 bases and J shed 3 bases, with 12 bases lying between them. The CDR3 sequence is 13 residues long. DNA of the CDR3: TGCGCCAGCAGTTCGGGGCGCATCTACGAGCAGTACTTC. It translates to CASSSGRIYEQYF. Supplemented by reference TRBV5-1 and TRBJ2-7, the full variable domain reads KAGVTQTPRYLIKTRGQQVTLSCSPISGHRSVSWYQQTPGQGLQFLFEYFSETQRNKGNFPGRFSGRQFSNSRSEMNVSTLELGDSALYLCASSSGRIYEQYFGPGTRLTVT.

The V call is TRBV7-9, the J call TRBJ1-1; TRBD1 matches 7 bases. The CDR3 loop spans 14 amino acids. Trimming took 5 bases from V and 5 from J; bases not matched to a gene: 8. Germline V gene data show CDR1 as SEHNR and CDR2 as FQNEAQ (reference sequence). CDR3 in DNA: TGTGCCAGCAGCCCCCAGGCAGGGGGGACTGAAGCTTTCTTT. Translating gives CASSPQAGGTEAFF.

This clone showed up just a few times. This chain connects TRBV29-1 to TRBJ2-7; tentative D call: TRBD1 (6 bases). Germline V gives CDR1 SQVTM, CDR2 ANQGSEA. V dropped 0 bases and J dropped 2 bases, with 17 bases sitting between them. This CDR3 comprises 16 residues. CDR3 nucleotide sequence: TGCAGCGTTGAAGACAGACGAGGGGGTCCGCCCTACGAGCAGTACTTC. It yields the protein CSVEDRRGGPPYEQYF.

This clone was counted only a few times. The chain joins TRBV30 to TRBJ1-3; TRBD1 agrees at 10 bases. V dropped 3 bases and J dropped 8; count of bases not matched to a gene: 7. The CDR3 covers 14 residues. The V gene's germline CDR1 is GTSNPN and CDR2 SVGIG (reference sequence). This CDR3 reads CAWSSGQGGYTIYF. DNA of the CDR3: TGTGCCTGGAGCTCCGGACAGGGGGGCTACACCATATATTTT.

The chain couples TRBV29-1 to TRBJ1-1, with unresolved D. The germline V and J ends were trimmed by 5 bases and 3 bases, with 16 bases remaining between them. Per the germline V gene, CDR1 is SQVTM and CDR2 is ANQGSEA. The CDR3 contains 14 residues. In DNA, the CDR3 is TGCAGCGTTAGCCAGATCGGGGTGGACACTGAAGCTTTCTTT. Translating gives CSVSQIGVDTEAFF.

This rearrangement joins TRBV7-2 to TRBJ1-5; no clear D. V was trimmed by 5 bases and J by 1 base, leaving 3 bases between them. This CDR3 region has 12 residues. CDR1 and CDR2 (germline): SGHTA, FQGNSA. CDR3 protein: CASSRSNQPQHF. CDR3 nucleotides: TGTGCCAGCAGCCGAAGCAATCAGCCCCAGCATTTT.

This rearrangement joins TRBV5-1 to TRBJ2-1; D possibly uses TRBD1 or TRBD2 (5 bases each). The CDR3 has 13 residues. With 4 bases removed from V and 4 bases from J, the gap between germline ends came to 9 bases. The germline V gene has CDR1 SGHRS and CDR2 YFSETQ. CDR3 sequence reads: CASSLGEYNEQFF. The CDR3 coding sequence is TGCGCCAGCAGCCTAGGGGAGTACAATGAGCAGTTCTTC.

The J gene is TRBJ2-1, the V gene TRBV6-5; D remains ambiguous. The CDR3 has 15 amino acids. The germline V and J ends were trimmed by 0 bases and 3 bases, with 9 bases remaining between them. Germline-derived CDR1 and CDR2 are MNHEY and SVGAGI. CDR3 nucleotides: TGTGCCAGCAGTTACTCGATCGGCGGCTACAATGAGCAGTTCTTC. Translated: CASSYSIGGYNEQFF.

V gene TRBV30 combines with J gene TRBJ1-2; the match to TRBD1 covers 7 bases. V trimming: 0 bases; J trimming: 6 bases; junction bases outside the gene matches: 4. The germline V gene has CDR1 GTSNPN and CDR2 SVGIG (reference sequence). This CDR3 has 13 amino acids. The CDR3 loop reads CAWSVDRAHGYTF. CDR3 sequence (DNA): TGTGCCTGGAGTGTAGACAGGGCTCATGGCTACACCTTC.

This clone has more than one count but fewer than ten. The V gene is TRBV10-3, the J gene TRBJ2-7, with 10 bases that match TRBD1. The CDR3 has 13 amino acids. After removal of 8 bases from V and 5 bases from J, the junction contained 6 bases not matched to a gene. In germline, CDR1 is ENHRY, CDR2 SYGVKD. The CDR3 DNA reads as TGTGCCATCCGAAGGACAGGGGGGCACGAGCAGTACTTC. Protein product: CAIRRTGGHEQYF.

Only a few counts were recorded for this clone. V and J are TRBV19 and TRBJ2-7; D is uncertain. CDR3 length equals 13 residues. Germline V gene lookup returns CDR1 LNHDA and CDR2 SQIVND (reference sequence). V dropped 9 bases and J dropped 3 bases, with 15 bases sitting between them. The CDR3: CASLDTNNYEQYF. For the CDR3, the DNA is TGTGCCAGCCTTGACACTAACAACTACGAGCAGTACTTC.